This T cell receptor (beta chain) was profiled in a study of control samples from healthy donors and cancer patients. Data came from immunoSEQ multiplex PCR; TCRdb stores just in-frame clones and leaves some out. The table has around 120,000 clones, 90% to 95% seen once. Only one count was recorded for this clone. Germline CDR1 and CDR2: MNHEY and SVGEGT. This CDR3 has 17 residues. The V end lost 2 bases, the J end lost 1 base, and 15 bases lay between the germline ends. J is TRBJ1-5 and V is TRBV6-2 or TRBV6-3; D gene unclear. The sequenced sample was blood. This TCR was sampled from a young woman in good health. The CDR3, as DNA: TGTGCCAGCAGTTACACGACGGGTCAGAAGAGCAATCAGCCCCAGCATTTT. This gives the protein CASSYTTGQKSNQPQHF.